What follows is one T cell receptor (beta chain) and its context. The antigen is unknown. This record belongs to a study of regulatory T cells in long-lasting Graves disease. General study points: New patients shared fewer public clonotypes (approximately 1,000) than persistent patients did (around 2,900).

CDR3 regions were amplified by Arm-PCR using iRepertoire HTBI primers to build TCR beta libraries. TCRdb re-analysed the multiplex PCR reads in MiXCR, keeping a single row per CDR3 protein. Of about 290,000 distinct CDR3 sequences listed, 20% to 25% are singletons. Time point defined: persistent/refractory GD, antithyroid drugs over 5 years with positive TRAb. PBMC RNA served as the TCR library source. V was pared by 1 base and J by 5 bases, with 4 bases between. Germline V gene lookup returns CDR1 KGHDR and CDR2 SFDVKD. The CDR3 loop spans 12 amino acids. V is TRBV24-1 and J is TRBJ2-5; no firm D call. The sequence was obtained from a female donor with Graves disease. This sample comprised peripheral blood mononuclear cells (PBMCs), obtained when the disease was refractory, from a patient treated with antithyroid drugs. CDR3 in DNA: TGTGCCACCAGTGATTTCGAGGAGACCCAGTACTTC. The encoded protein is CATSDFEETQYF.